The 14 T cell receptor beta chains below were found in one sample sequenced in a study of spatial heterogeneity in lung cancer (dated by TCRdb to the late 2010s). Library preparation employed 5' RACE. Data came from a NextSeq 500. The public reads were reprocessed in TCRdb via fastp at Q25 and MiXCR, keeping in-frame beta chains. A single entry per CDR3 protein holds the most common genes and DNA from its merged rows. The sample includes approximately 12,000 distinct CDR3 sequences, with about 6.2% observed a single time. In total, the top ten clones hold 10% of the sample. The sample's time point, from its label and the paper: sample taken at primary tumor resection. Without any cell sorting, TCR sequencing was performed on whole RNA extracted either from tumor and nontumor lung tissue or from cryopreserved PBMC samples. The sequenced sample was normal lung tissue next to the tumor, obtained at surgery. Receptors originate from a male donor with early-stage non-small cell lung cancer.

This clonotype showed up many times. The chain carries TRBV11-3 and TRBJ2-7; D is perhaps TRBD2 (7 bases). Trimming removed 5 bases at V and 5 bases at J, with 19 bases between. CDR3 length: 15 residues. Germline CDR1 SGHNT, CDR2 YENEEA. CDR3: CASSPIRGAGNEQYF. The CDR3 nucleotides are TGTGCCAGCAGCCCAATCCGGGGGGCTGGAAACGAGCAGTACTTC.

The count of this clonotype is one. A read error may explain this, as a much larger clone is one base away. The gene calls are TRBV28 and TRBJ1-2; TRBD1 might be the D (5 bases). Looked up from germline, CDR1 is MDHEN and CDR2 is SYDVKM. The CDR3 is 13 amino acids. The CDR3 DNA reads as TGTGCCAGCAACCGGCCCAGGGTGGAAGGCTACTCCTTC. Residues: CASNRPRVEGYSF.

This clonotype has only a few counts. The chain is built from TRBV7-2 and TRBJ1-2, with 7 bases that match TRBD1. V lost 3 bases, J lost 2 bases, and 6 bases stayed unmatched. Germline-derived CDR1 and CDR2 are SGHTA and FQGNSA. The CDR3 has 15 residues. This CDR3 reads CASSLDNRGNYGYTF. The DNA of the CDR3 is TGTGCCAGCAGCTTGGATAACAGGGGCAACTATGGCTACACCTTC.

This clonotype was counted many times. The chain couples TRBV5-5 to TRBJ2-1; 8 bases are a match to TRBD1. Germline V CDR1 and CDR2: SGHKS, YYEKEE (reference sequence). This CDR3 is built from 15 residues. After removal of 4 bases from V and 7 bases from J, the junction contained 10 bases not matched to a gene. In DNA, the CDR3 is TGTGCCAGCAGCCGGGACTCTAGACAGGGGAATGAGCAGTTCTTC. Its translation: CASSRDSRQGNEQFF. The entire variable domain, with the rest obtained from reference TRBV5-5 and TRBJ2-1, is as follows: DAGVTQSPTHLIKTRGQQVTLRCSPISGHKSVSWYQQVLGQGPQFIFQYYEKEERGRGNFPDRFSARQFPNYSSELNVNALLLGDSALYLCASSRDSRQGNEQFFGPGTRLTVL.

This clonotype appeared many times. The rearrangement links TRBV7-6 to TRBJ2-5, with 7 bases aligning to TRBD1. In germline, CDR1 is SGHVS, CDR2 FNYEAQ. The CDR3 spans 16 residues. With V trimmed by 4 bases and J by 2 bases, 10 bases remained unmatched. The CDR3: CASSYPQDRRQETQYF. In DNA form, the CDR3 reads TGTGCCAGCAGCTATCCTCAGGACAGGAGACAAGAGACCCAGTACTTC.

This clonotype was counted ten times or more. The chain carries TRBV3-1 and TRBJ1-5, with D unresolved. CDR1 is LGHDT and CDR2 is YNNKEL in the germline V gene (reference sequence). Trimming took 1 base from V and 5 from J, leaving 6 bases between them. This CDR3 region has 13 residues. CDR3: CASSQGTYQPQHF. For the CDR3, the DNA is TGTGCCAGCAGCCAAGGAACGTATCAGCCCCAGCATTTT.

The chain recombines TRBV28 with TRBJ1-1; D may be TRBD1 (6 bases). Trimming cost V 5 bases and J 8 bases, with 21 bases left between them. The CDR3 sequence is 15 residues long. Germline CDR1 and CDR2: MDHEN and SYDVKM. The DNA of the CDR3 is TGTGCCAGCAGTGACCCAATTCGTGGGGGCCGAGAAGCTTTCTTT. Translated: CASSDPIRGGREAFF.

In this sample, this clonotype turned up a few times. This chain links TRBV9 with TRBJ1-4; 9 bases are a match to TRBD1. Germline V gene sequence: CDR1 SGDLS, CDR2 YYNGEE. J lost 7 bases, V lost 4 bases, and 8 bases had no gene match. The CDR3 consists of 15 residues. The CDR3 region is CASSTPTGGGEKLFF. The CDR3, as DNA: TGTGCCAGCAGCACCCCGACAGGGGGAGGTGAAAAACTGTTTTTT. Looking up the rest from reference TRBV9 and TRBJ1-4 gives the full variable domain: DSGVTQTPKHLITATGQRVTLRCSPRSGDLSVYWYQQSLDQGLQFLIQYYNGEERAKGNILERFSAQQFPDLHSELNLSSLELGDSALYFCASSTPTGGGEKLFFGSGTQLSVL.

This clonotype was observed at least ten times. The rearrangement links TRBV20-1 to TRBJ1-1; D perhaps matches TRBD1 (5 bases). V lost 6 bases, J lost 3 bases, and 17 bases lay in between. The germline CDR1 and CDR2 sequences are DFQATT and SNEGSKA (reference sequence). The CDR3 runs to 14 residues. CDR3 region: CSAFGAGMDTEAFF. The CDR3 region has the DNA TGCAGTGCCTTTGGGGCAGGGATGGACACTGAAGCTTTCTTT.

By frequency in the sample, this clonotype is medium-sized (0.01 to 0.1%). The chain links TRBV30 to TRBJ1-1; TRBD1 agrees at 10 bases. The CDR3 covers 16 residues. After removal of 1 base from V and 1 base from J, the junction contained 6 bases not matched to a gene. The germline gives CDR1 GTSNPN, CDR2 SVGIG (reference sequence). The CDR3 protein is CAWSGAGTGANTEAFF. The CDR3 nucleotides read TGTGCCTGGAGTGGGGCGGGGACAGGGGCGAACACTGAAGCTTTCTTT.

The table lists this clonotype with many counts. The chain couples TRBV7-9 to TRBJ2-2, with TRBD1 as a possible D gene (5 bases). Germline CDR1 SEHNR, CDR2 FQNEAQ (reference sequence). The CDR3 length is 14 residues. V lost 3 bases, J lost 4 bases, and 9 bases lay in between. Here the CDR3 reads CASSLVQGTGELFF. The CDR3 DNA reads TGTGCCAGCAGCTTGGTCCAGGGCACCGGGGAGCTGTTTTTT.

This clonotype was seen ten or more times. V usage is TRBV5-1 and J usage is TRBJ1-1; 9 positions agree with TRBD1. The CDR3 length is 14 residues. The germline V gene has CDR1 SGHRS and CDR2 YFSETQ. V lost 3 bases, J lost 4 bases, and 4 bases stayed unmatched. The CDR3: CASSSVTGGTEAFF. In DNA form, the CDR3 reads TGCGCCAGCAGCTCGGTGACAGGGGGCACTGAAGCTTTCTTT.

By its share, this clonotype is medium-sized. The rearrangement uses TRBV5-1 and TRBJ2-7; D gene uncertain. The V and J ends lost 6 bases and 2 bases respectively, with 15 bases between them. Germline CDR1 and CDR2: SGHRS and YFSETQ. This CDR3 has 14 amino acids. This CDR3 is CASTVLEGAYEQYF. The DNA of the CDR3 is TGCGCCAGCACGGTCCTGGAAGGAGCCTACGAGCAGTACTTC.

This clonotype was seen repeatedly, ten times or more. The chain links TRBV6-5 to TRBJ1-1; 9 nucleotides match TRBD1. The J segment lost 0 bases and the V segment lost 5 bases, leaving 10 bases of the junction unmatched. The CDR3 extends over 17 amino acids. Germline CDR1 and CDR2: MNHEY and SVGAGI. The chain's CDR3 is CASSRPGTGSMNTEAFF. The DNA for the CDR3 is TGTGCCAGCAGTAGACCCGGGACAGGGAGCATGAACACTGAAGCTTTCTTT.